These 11 T cell receptor beta chains were all obtained from the same sample, sequenced in a study of blood T cell repertoires in COVID-19. Assay used: immunoSEQ multiplex PCR; TCRdb lists only in-frame clones, some missing. The repertoire has around 120,000 clones, approximately 83% of them found once; the top ten carry 9.7%. Sequenced material: peripheral blood. These receptors all stem from a man aged 35 to 55 with active or convalescent COVID-19.

J is TRBJ2-5 and V is TRBV11-2, with 10 bases fitting TRBD2. V gave up 2 bases and J gave up 4 bases; unmatched junction bases: 4. The CDR3 has 15 amino acids. CDR1 and CDR2 (germline): SGHAT, FQNNGV. CDR3 sequence (DNA): TGTGCCAGCAGCTTAAGCGGGGGGGCCCCAGAGACCCAGTACTTC. Its protein product is CASSLSGGAPETQYF.

This rearrangement joins TRBV5-5 to TRBJ2-1; 8 bases align to TRBD1. The CDR3 is 17 amino acids. Germline lookup yields CDR1 SGHKS and CDR2 YYEKEE (reference sequence). Trimming cost V 3 bases and J 12 bases; bases outside gene matches: 20. The CDR3 DNA is TGTGCCAGCAGCTCAACAATAACGCCAGGGGGCCTAGTGCGGCAGTTCTTC. This gives the protein CASSSTITPGGLVRQFF.

This clone was counted a few times. The V gene is TRBV28, the J gene TRBJ1-1, with 10 nucleotides matching TRBD1. The CDR3 totals 18 residues. The germline gives CDR1 MDHEN, CDR2 SYDVKM. The V and J ends lost 5 bases and 1 base, in that order; junction bases with no gene match: 13. In DNA, the CDR3 is TGTGCCAGCAGTCGCCGGACAGGGGGGTATGAACGGAACACTGAAGCTTTCTTT. It translates to CASSRRTGGYERNTEAFF.

This chain connects TRBV19 to TRBJ1-4, with 7 bases aligning to TRBD1. CDR1 is LNHDA and CDR2 is SQIVND in the germline V gene (reference sequence). The V segment lost 0 bases and the J segment 5 bases; nucleotides outside the gene matches: 12. The CDR3 covers 18 residues. The CDR3 here is CASSIDRIDGTENEKLFF. CDR3 DNA sequence: TGTGCCAGTAGTATAGATCGAATTGACGGGACAGAAAATGAAAAACTGTTTTTT.

The chain couples TRBV4-1 to TRBJ1-1; D may be TRBD1 (5 bases). The V end was cut by 0 bases, the J end by 2 bases, with 13 bases between. The V gene's germline CDR1 is MGHRA and CDR2 YSYEKL. CDR3 length: 16 amino acids. CDR3 nucleotides: TGCGCCAGCAGCCAAGATCGTGGGGGGGGAAACACTGAAGCTTTCTTT. Translated, it gives CASSQDRGGGNTEAFF.

This chain uses TRBV5-6 with TRBJ2-7, with 8 bases identical to TRBD1. The CDR3 consists of 14 residues. Per the germline V gene, CDR1 is SGHDT and CDR2 is YYEEEE. V was pared by 0 bases and J by 6 bases, with 5 bases of the junction left unmatched. The CDR3 bases are TGTGCCAGCAGCTTGGAATTCGGACAGGGCGAGCAGTACTTC. Its translation: CASSLEFGQGEQYF.

This chain connects TRBV12-3 or TRBV12-4 to TRBJ1-5; D is ambiguous. The CDR3 has 13 amino acids. Between the trimmed V and J ends, which lost 5 bases and 6 bases, there was a span of 11 bases. CDR3 residues: CASSAQEGQPQHF. As DNA, the CDR3 is TGTGCCAGCAGTGCCCAGGAGGGTCAGCCCCAGCATTTT.

The chain recombines TRBV19 with TRBJ2-3; 10 bases are a match to TRBD2. The CDR3 length is 20 residues. Germline V gene lookup returns CDR1 LNHDA and CDR2 SQIVND (reference sequence). Trimming took 1 base from V and 0 from J; bases not matched to a gene: 13. The CDR3 here is CASSIVPVVLAGTSTDTQYF. The CDR3, as DNA: TGTGCCAGTAGTATAGTACCGGTGGTACTAGCGGGGACAAGCACAGATACGCAGTATTTT.

This clone has just one count. The rearrangement uses TRBV30 and TRBJ1-2; the D is unclear. This CDR3 spans 11 amino acids. Looked up from germline, CDR1 is GTSNPN and CDR2 is SVGIG (reference sequence). V lost 0 bases and J lost 4, with 3 bases in between. Here the CDR3 reads CAWSVSYGYTF. The CDR3, as DNA: TGTGCCTGGAGTGTCTCCTATGGCTACACCTTC. Together with reference TRBV30 and TRBJ1-2, the CDR3 gives the full variable domain: SQTIHQWPATLVQPVGSPLSLECTVEGTSNPNLYWYRQAAGRGLQLLFYSVGIGQISSEVPQNLSASRPQDRQFILSSKKLLLSDSGFYLCAWSVSYGYTFGSGTRLTVV.

This chain links TRBV7-9 with TRBJ2-7; 9 bases match TRBD1. Germline CDR1 and CDR2: SEHNR and FQNEAQ (reference sequence). J lost 3 bases, V lost 5 bases, and 5 bases had no gene match. The CDR3 spans 14 residues. CDR3 amino acids: CASSRRDRDYEQYF. The CDR3 DNA reads as TGTGCCAGCAGCCGCCGGGACAGGGACTACGAGCAGTACTTC.

This chain uses TRBV27 with TRBJ1-6, with D tentatively TRBD1 (6 bases). Germline V lookup: CDR1 MNHEY, CDR2 SMNVEV (reference sequence). CDR3 size: 13 residues. V was shortened by 5 bases and J by 7 bases, with 9 bases between the two germline ends. This chain's CDR3 is CASSPGQNSPLHF. DNA of the CDR3: TGTGCCAGCAGTCCGGGACAAAATTCACCCCTCCACTTT.